These 11 T cell receptor beta chains originate from one sample sequenced in a study of OX40 agonist ivuxolimab in advanced cancers. Sequencing was performed with immunoSEQ multiplex PCR; in TCRdb, only in-frame clones are kept and a portion is missing. This table holds 65,000 to 70,000 clones, around 90% found once. The sample here was CD4+ or CD8+ T cells sorted from blood, taken in a trial of the OX40 agonist ivuxolimab. All receptors come from an adult with an advanced solid tumor such as melanoma, head and neck, liver or kidney cancer.

V is TRBV10-3 and J is TRBJ2-5, with 7 bases matching TRBD2. The CDR3 length is 15 residues. Germline V CDR1 and CDR2: ENHRY, SYGVKD. The trim removed 1 base at V and 5 bases at J, leaving 7 bases unmatched. CDR3 region: CAISEWASGRETQYF. The CDR3 coding sequence is TGTGCCATCAGTGAGTGGGCTAGCGGAAGGGAGACCCAGTACTTC.

The chain recombines TRBV27 with TRBJ2-7; D is possibly TRBD1 (6 bases). Germline V gives CDR1 MNHEY, CDR2 SMNVEV (reference sequence). V lost 1 base, J lost 3 bases, and 13 bases lay in between. The CDR3 is 15 amino acids. CDR3 bases: TGTGCCAGCAGTTTATACCCAGGGGAGTTCTACGAGCAGTACTTC. Translated, it gives CASSLYPGEFYEQYF.

The rearrangement joins TRBV6-6 to TRBJ2-1; 8 bases match TRBD2. The ends lost 2 bases at V and 6 bases at J; junction bases unmatched: 0. CDR3 length: 13 residues. Germline lookup yields CDR1 MNHNY and CDR2 SVGAGI (reference sequence). The CDR3 nucleotides read TGTGCCAGCAGTTACAGCGGGAGCAATGAGCAGTTCTTC. This codes for CASSYSGSNEQFF.

This clone was recorded only once. The chain is built from TRBV6-1 and TRBJ2-4; D is unresolved. V was shortened by 4 bases and J by 8 bases, with 18 bases between the two germline ends. The CDR3 totals 15 residues. The germline CDR1 and CDR2 sequences are MNHNS and SASEGT. The CDR3 sequence is CASSAQLRKEDIQYF. In DNA, the CDR3 is TGTGCCAGCAGTGCCCAGCTAAGGAAAGAGGACATTCAGTACTTC.

The rearrangement uses TRBV10-1 and TRBJ2-3; tentatively, D is TRBD1 or TRBD2 (6 bases each). The CDR3 totals 15 residues. The germline V and J ends were trimmed by 3 bases and 0 bases, with 10 bases remaining between them. Germline-derived CDR1 and CDR2 are WNHNN and SYGVQD (reference sequence). The CDR3: CASSDPGASTDTQYF. In nucleotides, the CDR3 is TGCGCCAGCAGTGATCCGGGGGCTAGCACAGATACGCAGTATTTT.

This clone was picked up a small number of times. The V call is TRBV29-1, the J call TRBJ1-2, with D unresolved. This CDR3 has 11 residues. From germline, CDR1 is SQVTM and CDR2 ANQGSEA. The V and J ends lost 5 bases and 4 bases respectively, with 8 bases between them. CDR3 protein: CSVRTSYGYTF. DNA of the CDR3: TGCAGCGTTAGAACTTCCTATGGCTACACCTTC.

This sequence joins TRBV27 and TRBJ1-4, with D tentatively TRBD1 (6 bases). With 5 bases removed from V and 9 bases from J, the gap between germline ends came to 22 bases. In germline, CDR1 is MNHEY, CDR2 SMNVEV (reference sequence). The CDR3 is 16 amino acids. The CDR3 loop reads CASSPWTGGGEKKLFF. CDR3 coding DNA: TGTGCCAGCAGTCCTTGGACGGGAGGGGGAGAAAAAAAACTGTTTTTT.

The chain uses TRBV5-1 and TRBJ2-5; D is undetermined. Germline V gene lookup returns CDR1 SGHRS and CDR2 YFSETQ. Trimming left V 7 bases short and J 2 bases short, with 12 bases between. The CDR3 loop spans 13 amino acids. The CDR3, as DNA: TGCGCCAGCGCTTCCGGCCTACAAGAGACCCAGTACTTC. This gives the protein CASASGLQETQYF.

J is TRBJ2-5 and V is TRBV7-2; D gene ambiguous. The CDR3 runs 11 residues. Germline V gene lookup returns CDR1 SGHTA and CDR2 FQGNSA. Trimming stripped 5 bases from V and 1 base from J, with 2 bases between. The CDR3 reads CASSRQETQYF. The CDR3 DNA sequence: TGTGCCAGCAGCCGCCAAGAGACCCAGTACTTC.

The chain recombines TRBV7-2 with TRBJ2-7, with unresolved D. Trimming shortened V by 1 base and J by 7 bases, and 8 bases separated the two germline ends. Germline V gene lookup returns CDR1 SGHTA and CDR2 FQGNSA. The length of the CDR3 is 12 residues. The CDR3 DNA is TGTGCCAGCAGCTTAGATACCCTTGAGCAGTACTTC. Translation: CASSLDTLEQYF.

This clone is a singleton in its sample. The rearrangement joins TRBV10-2 to TRBJ2-7; D remains unclear. This CDR3 contains 13 residues. Trimming stripped 6 bases from V and 6 bases from J, with 15 bases between. The germline V gene encodes CDR1 WSHSY and CDR2 SAAADI. This CDR3 is CASRLGTLREQYF. In DNA form, the CDR3 reads TGCGCCAGCAGGTTGGGTACCCTCCGCGAGCAGTACTTC.